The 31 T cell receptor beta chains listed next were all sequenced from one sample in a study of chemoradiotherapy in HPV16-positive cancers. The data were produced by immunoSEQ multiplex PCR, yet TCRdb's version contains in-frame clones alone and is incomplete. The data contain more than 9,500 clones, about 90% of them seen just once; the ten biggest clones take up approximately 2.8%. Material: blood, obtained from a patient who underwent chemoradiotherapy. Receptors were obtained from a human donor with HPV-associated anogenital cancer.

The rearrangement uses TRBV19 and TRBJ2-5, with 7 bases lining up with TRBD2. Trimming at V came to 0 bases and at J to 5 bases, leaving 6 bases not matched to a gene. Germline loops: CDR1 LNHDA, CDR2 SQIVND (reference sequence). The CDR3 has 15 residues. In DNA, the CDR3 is TGTGCCAGTAGTATAGAGTTCGGGAGGTGGGAGACCCAGTACTTC. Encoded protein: CASSIEFGRWETQYF.

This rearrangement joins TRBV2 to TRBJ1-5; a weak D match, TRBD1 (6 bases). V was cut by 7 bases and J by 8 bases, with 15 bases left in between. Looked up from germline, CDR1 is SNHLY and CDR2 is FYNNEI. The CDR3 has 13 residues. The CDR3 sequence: CASTRGAVEPQHF. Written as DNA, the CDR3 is TGTGCCAGCACCCGGGGGGCGGTGGAGCCCCAGCATTTT.

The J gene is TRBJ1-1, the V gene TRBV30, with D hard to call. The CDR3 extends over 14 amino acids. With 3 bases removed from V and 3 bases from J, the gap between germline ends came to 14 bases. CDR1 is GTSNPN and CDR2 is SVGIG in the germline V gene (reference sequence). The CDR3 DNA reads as TGTGCCTGGAGATATGACGGGCGGTACACTGAAGCTTTCTTT. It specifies CAWRYDGRYTEAFF.

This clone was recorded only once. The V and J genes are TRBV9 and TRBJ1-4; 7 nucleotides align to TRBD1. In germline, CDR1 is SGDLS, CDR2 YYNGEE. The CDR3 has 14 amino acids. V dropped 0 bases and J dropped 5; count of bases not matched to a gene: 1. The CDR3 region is CASSVEGGNEKLFF. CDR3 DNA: TGTGCCAGCAGCGTAGAAGGGGGCAATGAAAAACTGTTTTTT.

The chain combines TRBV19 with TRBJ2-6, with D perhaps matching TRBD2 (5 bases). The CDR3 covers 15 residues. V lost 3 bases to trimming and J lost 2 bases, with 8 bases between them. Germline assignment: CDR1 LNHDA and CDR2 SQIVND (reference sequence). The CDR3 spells CASSIGVTGANVLTF. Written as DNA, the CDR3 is TGTGCCAGTAGTATCGGGGTGACTGGGGCCAACGTCCTGACTTTC.

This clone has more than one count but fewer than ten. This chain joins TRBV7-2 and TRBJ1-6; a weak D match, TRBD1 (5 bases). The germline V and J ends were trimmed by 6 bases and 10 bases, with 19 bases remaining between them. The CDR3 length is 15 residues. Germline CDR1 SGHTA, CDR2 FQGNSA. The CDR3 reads CASRRDLGMGSPLHF. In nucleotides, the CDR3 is TGTGCCAGCAGGAGGGACTTAGGGATGGGGTCACCCCTCCACTTT.

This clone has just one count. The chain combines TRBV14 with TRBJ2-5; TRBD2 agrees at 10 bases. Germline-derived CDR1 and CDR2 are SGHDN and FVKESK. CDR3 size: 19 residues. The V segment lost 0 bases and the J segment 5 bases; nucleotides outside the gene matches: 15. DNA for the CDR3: TGTGCCAGCAGCCAAGATCGAAGGACTAGCGGTCGTTCGAAGGAGACCCAGTACTTC. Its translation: CASSQDRRTSGRSKETQYF.

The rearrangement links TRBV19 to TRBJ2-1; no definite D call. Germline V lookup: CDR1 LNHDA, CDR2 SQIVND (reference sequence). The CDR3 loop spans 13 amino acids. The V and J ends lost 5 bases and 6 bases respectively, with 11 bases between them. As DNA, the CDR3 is TGTGCCAGTAGTCCTGACCAGGCCAATGAGCAGTTCTTC. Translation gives CASSPDQANEQFF.

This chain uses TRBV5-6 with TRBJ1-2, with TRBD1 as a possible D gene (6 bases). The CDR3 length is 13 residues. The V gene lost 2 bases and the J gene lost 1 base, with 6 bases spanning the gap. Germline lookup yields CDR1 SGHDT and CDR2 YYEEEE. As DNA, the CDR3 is TGTGCCAGCAGCTTACAGGGTAACTATGGCTACACCTTC. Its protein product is CASSLQGNYGYTF. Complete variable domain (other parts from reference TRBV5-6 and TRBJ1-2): DAGVTQSPTHLIKTRGQQVTLRCSPKSGHDTVSWYQQALGQGPQFIFQYYEEEERQRGNFPDRFSGHQFPNYSSELNVNALLLGDSALYLCASSLQGNYGYTFGSGTRLTVV.

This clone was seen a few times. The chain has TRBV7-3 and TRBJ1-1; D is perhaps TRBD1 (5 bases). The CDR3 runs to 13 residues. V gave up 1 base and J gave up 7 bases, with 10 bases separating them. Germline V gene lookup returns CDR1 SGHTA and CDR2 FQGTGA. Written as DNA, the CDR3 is TGTGCCAGCAGCTTAATCGGGGGGGATGAAGCTTTCTTT. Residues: CASSLIGGDEAFF.

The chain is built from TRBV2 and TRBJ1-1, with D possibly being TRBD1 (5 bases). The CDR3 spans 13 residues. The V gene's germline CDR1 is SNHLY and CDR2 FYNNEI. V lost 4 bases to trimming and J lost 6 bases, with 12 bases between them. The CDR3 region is CASSGDPRAEAFF. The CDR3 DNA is TGTGCCAGCAGTGGGGACCCTCGGGCTGAAGCTTTCTTT. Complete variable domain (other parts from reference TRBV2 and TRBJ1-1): EPEVTQTPSHQVTQMGQEVILRCVPISNHLYFYWYRQILGQKVEFLVSFYNNEISEKSEIFDDQFSVERPDGSNFTLKIRSTKLEDSAMYFCASSGDPRAEAFFGQGTRLTVV.

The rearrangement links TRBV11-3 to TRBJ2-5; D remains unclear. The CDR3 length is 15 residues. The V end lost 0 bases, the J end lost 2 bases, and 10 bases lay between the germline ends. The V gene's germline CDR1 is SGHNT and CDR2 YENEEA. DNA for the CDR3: TGTGCCAGCAGCTTAGATTCCCGCCATCAAGAGACCCAGTACTTC. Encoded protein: CASSLDSRHQETQYF.

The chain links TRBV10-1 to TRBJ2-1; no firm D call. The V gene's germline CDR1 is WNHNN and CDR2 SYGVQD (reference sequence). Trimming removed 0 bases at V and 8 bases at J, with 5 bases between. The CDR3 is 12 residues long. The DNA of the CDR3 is TGCGCCAGCAGTGAGTCCGGACATGAGCAGTTCTTC. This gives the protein CASSESGHEQFF.

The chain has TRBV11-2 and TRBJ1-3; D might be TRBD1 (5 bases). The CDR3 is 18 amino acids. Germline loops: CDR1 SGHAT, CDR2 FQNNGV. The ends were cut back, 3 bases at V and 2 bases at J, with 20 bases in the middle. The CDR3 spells CASSLKRGDLGTGNTIYF. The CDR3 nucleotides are TGTGCCAGCAGCTTGAAACGGGGGGACCTGGGGACTGGAAACACCATATATTTT.

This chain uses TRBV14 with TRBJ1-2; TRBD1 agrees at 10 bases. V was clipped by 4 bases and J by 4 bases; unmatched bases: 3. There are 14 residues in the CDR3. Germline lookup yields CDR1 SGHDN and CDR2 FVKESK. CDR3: CASSPRTGGYGYTF. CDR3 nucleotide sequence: TGTGCCAGCAGCCCTCGGACAGGGGGCTATGGCTACACCTTC.

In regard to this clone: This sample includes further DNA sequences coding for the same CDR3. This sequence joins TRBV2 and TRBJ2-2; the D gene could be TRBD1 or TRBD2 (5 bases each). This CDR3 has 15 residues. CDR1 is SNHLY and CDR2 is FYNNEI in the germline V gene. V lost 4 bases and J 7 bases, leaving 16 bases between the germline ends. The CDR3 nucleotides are TGTGCCAGCAGTGTTCACGGGGCGCAGAACGGGGAGCTGTTTTTT. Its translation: CASSVHGAQNGELFF. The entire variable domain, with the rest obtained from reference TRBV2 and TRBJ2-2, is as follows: EPEVTQTPSHQVTQMGQEVILRCVPISNHLYFYWYRQILGQKVEFLVSFYNNEISEKSEIFDDQFSVERPDGSNFTLKIRSTKLEDSAMYFCASSVHGAQNGELFFGEGSRLTVL.

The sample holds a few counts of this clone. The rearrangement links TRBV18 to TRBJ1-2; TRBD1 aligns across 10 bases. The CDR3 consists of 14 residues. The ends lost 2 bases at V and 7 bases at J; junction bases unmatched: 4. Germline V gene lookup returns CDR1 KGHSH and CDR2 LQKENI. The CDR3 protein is CASSPDRGQSGYTF. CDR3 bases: TGTGCCAGCTCACCAGACAGGGGGCAGAGTGGCTACACCTTC.

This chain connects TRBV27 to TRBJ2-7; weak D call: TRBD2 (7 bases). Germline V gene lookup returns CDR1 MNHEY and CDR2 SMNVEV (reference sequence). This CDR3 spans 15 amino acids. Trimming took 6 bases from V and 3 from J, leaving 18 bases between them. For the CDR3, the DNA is TGTGCCAGCAGCTGGATGGGGGGGCTTGGCTACGAGCAGTACTTC. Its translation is CASSWMGGLGYEQYF.

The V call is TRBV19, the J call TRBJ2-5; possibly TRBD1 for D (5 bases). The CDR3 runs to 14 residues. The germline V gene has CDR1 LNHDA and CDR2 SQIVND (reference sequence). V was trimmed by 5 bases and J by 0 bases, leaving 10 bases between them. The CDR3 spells CASSLGQNQETQYF. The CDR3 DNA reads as TGTGCCAGTAGTCTTGGACAAAACCAAGAGACCCAGTACTTC.

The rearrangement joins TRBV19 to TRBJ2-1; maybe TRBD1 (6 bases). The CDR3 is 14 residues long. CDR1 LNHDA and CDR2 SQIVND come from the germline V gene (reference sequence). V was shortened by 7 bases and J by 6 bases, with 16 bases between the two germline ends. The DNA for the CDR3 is TGTGCCAGTAAACCCCATAGGGACACCAATGAGCAGTTCTTC. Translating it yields CASKPHRDTNEQFF.

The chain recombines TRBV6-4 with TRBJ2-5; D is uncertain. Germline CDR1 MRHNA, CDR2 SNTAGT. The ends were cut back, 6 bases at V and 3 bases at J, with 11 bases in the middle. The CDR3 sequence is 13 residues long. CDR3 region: CASSVGPKETQYF. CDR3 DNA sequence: TGTGCCAGCAGCGTAGGACCAAAAGAGACCCAGTACTTC.

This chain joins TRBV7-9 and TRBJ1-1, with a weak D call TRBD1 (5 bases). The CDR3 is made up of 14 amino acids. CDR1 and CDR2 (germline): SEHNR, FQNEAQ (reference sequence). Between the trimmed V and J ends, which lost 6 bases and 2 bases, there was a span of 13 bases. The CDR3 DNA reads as TGTGCCAGCAGGGCTAAAACAGGAAACACTGAAGCTTTCTTT. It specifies CASRAKTGNTEAFF.

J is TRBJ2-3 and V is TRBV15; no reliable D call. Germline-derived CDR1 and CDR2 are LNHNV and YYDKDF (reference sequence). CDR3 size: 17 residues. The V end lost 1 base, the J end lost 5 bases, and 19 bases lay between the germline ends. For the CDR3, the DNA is TGTGCCACCAGCAGAGTGACGAGGTTAAGCGCACAAGATACGCAGTATTTT. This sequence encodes CATSRVTRLSAQDTQYF.

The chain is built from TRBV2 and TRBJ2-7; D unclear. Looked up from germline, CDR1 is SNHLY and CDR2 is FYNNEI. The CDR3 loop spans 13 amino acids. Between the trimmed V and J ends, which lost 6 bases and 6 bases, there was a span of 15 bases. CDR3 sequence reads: CASSPVPKGEQYF. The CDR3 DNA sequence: TGTGCCAGCAGCCCCGTACCTAAGGGCGAGCAGTACTTC.

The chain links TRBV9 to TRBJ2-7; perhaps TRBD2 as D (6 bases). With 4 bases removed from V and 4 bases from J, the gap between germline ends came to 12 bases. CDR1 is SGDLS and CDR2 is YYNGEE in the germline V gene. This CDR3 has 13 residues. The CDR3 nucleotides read TGTGCCAGCAGCCCCCAGGAGGGGTACGAGCAGTACTTC. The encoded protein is CASSPQEGYEQYF.

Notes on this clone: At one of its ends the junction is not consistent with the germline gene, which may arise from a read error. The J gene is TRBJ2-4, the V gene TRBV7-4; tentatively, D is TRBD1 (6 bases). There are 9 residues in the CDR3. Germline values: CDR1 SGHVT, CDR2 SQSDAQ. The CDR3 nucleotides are TGTGCCAGCAGCTCACAGGGTTGCTTC. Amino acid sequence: CASSSQGCF.

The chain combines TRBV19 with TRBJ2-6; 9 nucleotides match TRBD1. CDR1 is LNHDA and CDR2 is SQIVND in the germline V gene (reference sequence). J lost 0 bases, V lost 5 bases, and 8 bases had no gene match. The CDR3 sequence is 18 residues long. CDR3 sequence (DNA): TGTGCCAGTAGTTCCCGCACAGGGGGCACCTCTGGGGCCAACGTCCTGACTTTC. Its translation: CASSSRTGGTSGANVLTF.

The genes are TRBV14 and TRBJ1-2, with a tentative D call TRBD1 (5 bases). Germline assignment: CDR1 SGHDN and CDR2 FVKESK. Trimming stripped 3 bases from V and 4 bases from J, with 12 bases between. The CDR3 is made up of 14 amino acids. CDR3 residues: CASSQGLIFYGYTF. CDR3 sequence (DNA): TGTGCCAGCAGCCAGGGACTCATTTTCTATGGCTACACCTTC.

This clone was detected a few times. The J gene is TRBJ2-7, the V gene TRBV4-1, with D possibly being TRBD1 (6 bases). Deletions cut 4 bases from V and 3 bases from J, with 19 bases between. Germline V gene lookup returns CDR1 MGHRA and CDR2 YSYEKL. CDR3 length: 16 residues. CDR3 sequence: CASSPTWAGDRYEQYF. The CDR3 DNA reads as TGCGCCAGCAGCCCCACGTGGGCAGGGGATCGCTACGAGCAGTACTTC.

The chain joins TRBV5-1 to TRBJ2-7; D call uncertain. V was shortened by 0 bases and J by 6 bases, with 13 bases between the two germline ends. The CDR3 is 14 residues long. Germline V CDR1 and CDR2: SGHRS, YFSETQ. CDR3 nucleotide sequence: TGCGCCAGCAGCTTGGAGTCTAGTCCCCTCGAGCAGTACTTC. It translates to CASSLESSPLEQYF.

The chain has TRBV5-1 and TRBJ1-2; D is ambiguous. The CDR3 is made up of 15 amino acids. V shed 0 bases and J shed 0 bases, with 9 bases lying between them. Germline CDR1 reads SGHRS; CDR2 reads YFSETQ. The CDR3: CASSLVAGSNYGYTF. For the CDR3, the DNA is TGCGCCAGCAGCTTGGTGGCGGGATCTAACTATGGCTACACCTTC.